This T cell receptor beta chain was profiled in a study of T cell repertoires in cytomegalovirus infection. V lost 5 bases, J lost 2 bases, and 21 bases lay in between. In germline, CDR1 is SSHAT, CDR2 FNYEAQ (reference sequence). The CDR3 consists of 18 residues. TCRdb reprocessed the reads with MiXCR, giving one entry per CDR3 protein. The sample carries roughly 500,000 distinct CDR3 sequences, roughly 42% recorded once. With regard to this clonotype: Its antigen is unidentified.

This rearrangement joins TRBV7-7 to TRBJ2-2, with a weak D call TRBD2 (6 bases). The source of this sequence is a human donor in good health (CMV status not recorded). Some clones in this sample may be carry-over from other donors' samples. This sample comprised cultured PBMCs, obtained from culture after CMV antigen stimulation. As DNA, the CDR3 is TGTGCCAGCAGCCCTGTGGTTAGCGGATCCTCTAACACCGGGGAGCTGTTTTTT. Protein sequence: CASSPVVSGSSNTGELFF. The whole variable domain, filled in from reference TRBV7-7 and TRBJ2-2, reads GAGVSQSPRYKVTKRGQDVTLRCDPISSHATLYWYQQALGQGPEFLTYFNYEAQPDKSGLPSDRFSAERPEGSISTLTIQRTEQRDSAMYRCASSPVVSGSSNTGELFFGEGSRLTVL.